The 15 T cell receptor beta chains below were found in one sample sequenced in a study of blood T cell repertoires in COVID-19. Profiling relied on immunoSEQ multiplex PCR, and the TCRdb table lists in-frame clones only, not all of them. The table includes about 240,000 clones, roughly four fifths detected once. The sequenced sample was peripheral blood. These receptors were obtained from a woman between 55 and 75 years old with active or convalescent COVID-19.

This clone was found once. The chain joins TRBV7-2 to TRBJ2-7, with D perhaps TRBD2 (7 bases). Germline values: CDR1 SGHTA, CDR2 FQGNSA. There are 14 residues in the CDR3. V lost 5 bases and J 6 bases, leaving 17 bases between the germline ends. The chain's CDR3 is CASSGGGPLGEQYF. CDR3 DNA sequence: TGTGCCAGCAGCGGGGGGGGCCCCCTGGGCGAGCAGTACTTC. Complete variable domain (other parts from reference TRBV7-2 and TRBJ2-7): GAGVSQSPSNKVTEKGKDVELRCDPISGHTALYWYRQSLGQGLEFLIYFQGNSAPDKSGLPSDRFSAERTGGSVSTLTIQRTQQEDSAVYLCASSGGGPLGEQYFGPGTRLTVT.

The rearrangement joins TRBV20-1 to TRBJ1-1, with D hard to call. Germline CDR1 DFQATT, CDR2 SNEGSKA (reference sequence). This CDR3 spans 11 amino acids. V lost 3 bases to trimming and J lost 3 bases, with 5 bases between them. This chain's CDR3 is CSARRDTEAFF. In DNA form, the CDR3 reads TGCAGTGCTAGGAGGGACACTGAAGCTTTCTTT.

V and J are TRBV10-3 and TRBJ1-5, with 9 positions matching TRBD1. J lost 6 bases, V lost 11 bases, and 11 bases had no gene match. This CDR3 region has 14 residues. Germline V CDR1 and CDR2: ENHRY, SYGVKD. The CDR3 coding sequence is TGTGCCTCCCAAACGGACAGGGGAGGTCAGCCCCAGCATTTT. Translation gives CASQTDRGGQPQHF.

The CDR3 is CASSLARTGELFF. As DNA, the CDR3 is TGTGCCAGCAGCTTAGCCCGGACCGGGGAGCTGTTTTTT. The chain links TRBV7-8 to TRBJ2-2; D is unclear. V lost 0 bases, J lost 5 bases, and 4 bases lay in between. The CDR3 has 13 amino acids. In germline, CDR1 is SGHVS, CDR2 FQNEAQ.

The chain joins TRBV2 to TRBJ1-1; unclear D gene. V shed 1 base and J shed 3 bases, with 6 bases lying between them. Germline V gene data show CDR1 as SNHLY and CDR2 as FYNNEI. CDR3 length equals 13 residues. The CDR3 loop is CASSEGRYTEAFF. The CDR3 nucleotides read TGTGCCAGCAGTGAAGGGCGGTACACTGAAGCTTTCTTT.

The chain links TRBV27 to TRBJ2-2; D remains ambiguous. The V end was cut by 2 bases, the J end by 1 base, with 14 bases between. Germline V CDR1 and CDR2: MNHEY, SMNVEV (reference sequence). The CDR3 length is 17 residues. The CDR3 is CASSLHRAALNTGELFF. In nucleotides, the CDR3 is TGTGCCAGCAGTTTACATCGCGCTGCCCTGAACACCGGGGAGCTGTTTTTT.

This chain links TRBV27 with TRBJ2-1; TRBD2 is a possible D gene (6 bases). This CDR3 spans 15 amino acids. The germline V and J ends were trimmed by 5 bases and 2 bases, with 13 bases remaining between them. Germline-derived CDR1 and CDR2 are MNHEY and SMNVEV (reference sequence). The CDR3 loop is CASSHRLVPYNEQFF. The DNA for the CDR3 is TGTGCCAGCAGTCACCGACTAGTGCCCTACAATGAGCAGTTCTTC.

This clone was detected only a few times. V gene TRBV29-1 combines with J gene TRBJ2-1; 8 bases agree with TRBD2. The CDR3 length is 13 residues. The V and J ends lost 4 bases and 3 bases, in that order; junction bases with no gene match: 2. Germline assignment: CDR1 SQVTM and CDR2 ANQGSEA. In nucleotides, the CDR3 is TGCAGCGTTGCGGGGGGGCACTACAATGAGCAGTTCTTC. It codes for CSVAGGHYNEQFF.

The chain joins TRBV20-1 to TRBJ1-1; possible D gene TRBD1, 5 bases. The CDR3 length is 15 residues. The V and J ends lost 3 bases and 1 base respectively, with 15 bases between them. Looked up from germline, CDR1 is DFQATT and CDR2 is SNEGSKA (reference sequence). As DNA, the CDR3 is TGCAGTGCTAGTGCTCACAGGAATTCGAACACTGAAGCTTTCTTT. The encoded protein is CSASAHRNSNTEAFF.

The chain carries TRBV30 and TRBJ1-5; 9 bases align to TRBD1. V lost 5 bases and J lost 4; bases outside the gene matches: 3. CDR3 length: 13 residues. In germline, CDR1 is GTSNPN, CDR2 SVGIG (reference sequence). CDR3 sequence: CAWAGTGNQPQHF. The CDR3 nucleotides are TGTGCCTGGGCCGGGACAGGGAATCAGCCCCAGCATTTT.

This clone appeared once. At one of its ends the junction is not consistent with the germline gene, which may arise from a read error. The chain has TRBV18 and TRBJ1-3; 7 bases agree with TRBD1. Germline V CDR1 and CDR2: KGHSH, LQKENI. CDR3 length: 11 amino acids. CDR3 nucleotide sequence: TGTGCCAGCTCACAACACCGGGACAGAGTTTTT. Its translation is CASSQHRDRVF.

CDR3 in DNA: TGTGCCAGCAGCCCCCAGACTAGCGGGGGGCCCACAGATACGCAGTATTTT. It specifies CASSPQTSGGPTDTQYF. V and J are TRBV7-3 and TRBJ2-3, with TRBD2 matching 13 bases. The CDR3 has 17 amino acids. Germline V gene data show CDR1 as SGHTA and CDR2 as FQGTGA. V shed 5 bases, J shed 2 bases, and the junction held 7 bases outside the gene matches.

A note on this clone: The conserved phenylalanine or tryptophan is not found at the CDR3 terminus, so this likely reflects a read error. The DNA is omitted, as the CDR3 cannot be located on it reliably, and the CDR3 follows TCRdb's listing. The CDR3 protein is CASSFGRGSVLL. This sequence joins TRBV12-3 or TRBV12-4 and TRBJ2-3; the table's TRBD2 call for D was not verified on the DNA. The CDR3 is 12 residues long, counting both termini.

V is TRBV20-1 and J is TRBJ2-1; D uncertain. CDR3 size: 11 residues. V dropped 8 bases and J dropped 5 bases, with 10 bases sitting between them. The germline gives CDR1 DFQATT, CDR2 SNEGSKA (reference sequence). The CDR3 DNA reads as TGCAGTTCTGACACCCACAATGAGCAGTTCTTC. Its protein product is CSSDTHNEQFF.

The genes are TRBV5-1 and TRBJ1-1; 8 bases agree with TRBD1. Germline trimming cut 5 bases from V and 3 bases from J; bases unmatched to any gene: 9. Looked up from germline, CDR1 is SGHRS and CDR2 is YFSETQ. CDR3 length equals 15 residues. The CDR3 DNA reads as TGCGCCAGCAGTTCCCAGGGGGCTCGCGACACTGAAGCTTTCTTT. Translation: CASSSQGARDTEAFF.